The present T cell receptor (beta chain) was sequenced within a study of Ad26.COV2.S vaccination and SARS-CoV-2 variants. Described treatment: about 20 received Ad26.COV2.S at low or high dose, single or two shots; several received placebo; per-sample allocation not given. After the first vaccine or placebo injection, samples were drawn on day 63. This table comes from immunoSEQ multiplex PCR, and its TCRdb copy is limited to in-frame clones, with some not included. This sample has some 400,000 clones, with around 89% found just once. In germline, CDR1 is SGHDT, CDR2 YYEEEE. CDR3 size: 14 residues. The ends lost 4 bases at V and 7 bases at J; junction bases unmatched: 7.

This sequence was found in a person between 18 and 60 years old who received the Ad26.COV2.S COVID-19 vaccine or a placebo. The sample here was peripheral blood, taken in a trial of Ad26.COV2.S vaccine versus placebo. V is TRBV5-6 and J is TRBJ2-7; 11 positions match TRBD1. Here the CDR3 reads CASSGQGASKEQYF. CDR3 DNA sequence: TGTGCCAGCAGCGGACAGGGGGCATCGAAAGAGCAGTACTTC.